This T cell receptor (beta chain) was identified during a study of blood T cell repertoires in COVID-19. Whole-study context: The United States, Italy and Spain provided the acute and convalescent COVID-19 samples. T cells, B-cell-depleted T cells, or PBMCs supplied cDNA or gDNA.

V was shortened by 5 bases and J by 2 bases, with 9 bases between the two germline ends. Germline loops: CDR1 LNHDA, CDR2 SQIVND (reference sequence). The length of the CDR3 is 13 residues. Original processing methods: From reference gene primer amplification, estimates of nucleated cell counts were derived. The repertoire was sequenced with immunoSEQ multiplex PCR; TCRdb's copy has only in-frame clones and lacks some. That table furnishes V, J and clone size, whereas the DNA furnished D and trimming. The sample yields approximately 98,000 clones, about four fifths seen once. Sequencing was done on a sample of peripheral blood. The rearrangement joins TRBV19 to TRBJ1-1, with a possible D match to TRBD1 (5 bases). The TCR originated in a woman aged 65 to 85 with acute or convalescent COVID-19. The CDR3 bases are TGTGCCAGTAGTGTCACAGGTAACACTGAAGCTTTCTTT. Translated, it gives CASSVTGNTEAFF.